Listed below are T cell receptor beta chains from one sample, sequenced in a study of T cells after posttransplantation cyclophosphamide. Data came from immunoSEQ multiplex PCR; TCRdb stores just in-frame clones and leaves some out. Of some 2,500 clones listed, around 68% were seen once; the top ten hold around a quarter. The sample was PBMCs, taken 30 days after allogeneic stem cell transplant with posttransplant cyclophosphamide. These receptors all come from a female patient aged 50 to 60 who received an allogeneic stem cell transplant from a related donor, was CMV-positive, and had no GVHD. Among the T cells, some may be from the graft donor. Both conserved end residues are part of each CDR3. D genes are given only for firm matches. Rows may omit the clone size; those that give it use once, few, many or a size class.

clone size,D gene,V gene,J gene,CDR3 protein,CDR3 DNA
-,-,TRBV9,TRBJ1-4,CASSEGGGGNEKLFF,TGTGCCAGCAGCGAGGGGGGGGGAGGTAATGAAAAACTGTTTTTT
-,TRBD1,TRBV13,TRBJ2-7,CASSLGPTGGQFF,TGTGCCAGCAGCTTAGGCCCAACAGGGGGCCAATTCTTC
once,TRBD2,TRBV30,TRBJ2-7,CAWSLGLAGYEQYF,TGTGCCTGGAGTTTAGGACTAGCGGGATACGAGCAGTACTTC
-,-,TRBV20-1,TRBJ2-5,CSATRETQYF,TGCAGTGCTACCCGGGAGACCCAGTACTTC
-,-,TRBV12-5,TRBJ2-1,CASGSRDPQFF,TGTGCTAGTGGTTCGCGGGACCCGCAGTTCTTC
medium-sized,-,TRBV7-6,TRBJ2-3,CASSGLGGGTDTQYF,TGTGCCAGCAGCGGGTTAGGGGGGGGCACAGATACGCAGTATTTT
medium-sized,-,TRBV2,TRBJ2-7,CASSVRQGYEQYF,TGTGCCAGCAGTGTAAGGCAGGGGTACGAGCAGTACTTC
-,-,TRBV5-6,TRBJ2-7,CASSLLESEQYF,TGTGCCAGCAGCCTACTAGAGAGCGAGCAGTACTTC
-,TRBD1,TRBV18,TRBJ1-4,CASSRTGGSAFTNEKLFF,TGTGCCAGCTCACGGACAGGGGGAAGCGCGTTTACTAATGAAAAACTGTTTTTT
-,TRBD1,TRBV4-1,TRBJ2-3,CASSLRDRVVTDTQYF,TGCGCCAGCAGCCTCCGGGACAGGGTGGTGACAGATACGCAGTATTTT
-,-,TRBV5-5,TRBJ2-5,CASSLVRQLQETQYF,TGTGCCAGCAGCTTGGTTCGACAGTTACAAGAGACCCAGTACTTC